These 9 T cell receptor beta chains were all obtained from the same sample, sequenced in a study of breast tumors, draining lymph nodes, adjacent tissues (dated by TCRdb to the mid-2010s). The axillary draining lymph nodes of breast cancer patients were the source of the lymph node samples. Library preparation employed multiplex PCR. These reads were obtained on an Illumina HiSeq 2000. TCRdb reworked the public reads: Q25 trimming with fastp, MiXCR clone assembly, productive beta chains retained. Under each unique CDR3 protein, matching rows form one entry showing the most common genes and DNA. For this sample the table gives some 100,000 distinct CDR3 sequences, of which approximately 21% were detected only once. The ten largest clones add up to roughly 1.2% of the sample. The sample was axillary lymph node tissue. The receptors come from a female donor with breast cancer. Some clones in this sample may be carry-over from other donors' samples.

Note on this clonotype: Just one base apart from a much larger clone, this may be a read error. The CDR3 does not end in the conserved phenylalanine or tryptophan, so this is likely a read error. This sequence joins TRBV6-5 and TRBJ2-2; D not resolved. Germline loops: CDR1 MNHEY, CDR2 SVGAGI. The CDR3 has 14 residues. Between the trimmed V and J ends, which lost 6 bases and 2 bases, there was a span of 10 bases. In DNA, the CDR3 is TGTGCCAGCAGCTACGGTCCTAACACCGGGGAGCTGTTTCTT. Protein product: CASSYGPNTGELFL.

This clonotype was counted at least ten times. This chain links TRBV29-1 with TRBJ2-3; TRBD1 matches at 7 bases. Germline trimming cut 0 bases from V and 10 bases from J; bases unmatched to any gene: 7. The CDR3 contains 13 residues. The germline V gene has CDR1 SQVTM and CDR2 ANQGSEA. The CDR3 loop is CSVEDPGQLAQYF. As DNA, the CDR3 is TGCAGCGTTGAAGATCCGGGACAGCTGGCGCAGTATTTT.

This clonotype was seen repeatedly, ten times or more. The chain recombines TRBV10-3 with TRBJ2-1; D tentatively fits TRBD1 or TRBD2 (5 bases each). Per germline, CDR1 ENHRY and CDR2 SYGVKD. The V end lost 6 bases, the J end lost 5 bases, and 14 bases lay between the germline ends. The CDR3 consists of 14 residues. CDR3 in DNA: TGTGCCATCAGCCTCCGGGACGCAGACAATGAGCAGTTCTTC. This codes for CAISLRDADNEQFF.

This clonotype was seen a few times. The chain links TRBV6-5 to TRBJ1-1, with a weak D call TRBD1 (5 bases). Germline V gene sequence: CDR1 MNHEY, CDR2 SVGAGI. The V end was cut by 0 bases, the J end by 3 bases, with 14 bases between. The length of the CDR3 is 16 residues. The CDR3: CASSYSRGVVDTEAFF. CDR3 bases: TGTGCCAGCAGTTACTCGAGAGGGGTGGTGGACACTGAAGCTTTCTTT.

Comment on this clonotype: A read error may be the cause here, since a much bigger clone is one base away. The chain recombines TRBV28 with TRBJ1-2, with 8 bases lining up with TRBD1. The V segment lost 5 bases and the J segment 10 bases; nucleotides outside the gene matches: 9. This CDR3 comprises 13 residues. Germline assignment: CDR1 MDHEN and CDR2 SYDVKM. The CDR3 loop reads CASSRQGFVDYTF. The CDR3 nucleotides are TGTGCCAGCAGTAGACAGGGGTTTGTTGACTACACCTTC.

With regard to this clonotype: A much larger clonotype is one base distant, so this may be a read error. This chain connects TRBV30 to TRBJ1-3; the D gene is possibly TRBD1 (5 bases). V gave up 5 bases and J gave up 2 bases, with 10 bases separating them. CDR3 length: 13 residues. CDR1 is GTSNPN and CDR2 is SVGIG in the germline V gene (reference sequence). This CDR3 reads CAWGHHPGNTIYF. CDR3 bases: TGTGCCTGGGGACATCACCCTGGAAACACCATATATTTT. Variable domain in full (rest from reference TRBV30 and TRBJ1-3): SQTIHQWPATLVQPVGSPLSLECTVEGTSNPNLYWYRQAAGRGLQLLFYSVGIGQISSEVPQNLSASRPQDRQFILSSKKLLLSDSGFYLCAWGHHPGNTIYFGEGSWLTVV.

Notes on this clonotype: A read error is possible here, since a much larger clone lies one base away. The chain uses TRBV24-1 and TRBJ1-4; maybe TRBD1 (5 bases). The CDR3 is 15 amino acids. Germline CDR1 reads KGHDR; CDR2 reads SFDVKD. CDR3 amino acids: CATSDPGVGVEKLSF. For the CDR3, the DNA is TGTGCCACCAGTGACCCGGGGGTGGGTGTCGAAAAACTGTCTTTT.

The rearrangement uses TRBV20-1 and TRBJ2-1; 9 bases are a match to TRBD2. Losses at the gene ends were 0 bases for V and 5 bases for J; bases not matched to a gene: 8. Germline V gene sequence: CDR1 DFQATT, CDR2 SNEGSKA (reference sequence). The CDR3 covers 16 residues. CDR3 DNA sequence: TGCAGTGCTAGAGATTTTTGGCGGGAGGGTGACAATGAGCAGTTCTTC. Amino acids: CSARDFWREGDNEQFF.

On this clonotype: At one end the junction does not follow the germline gene, possibly because of a read error. The chain links TRBV27 to TRBJ1-6, with a possible D match to TRBD1 (5 bases). This CDR3 region has 18 residues. Germline V gives CDR1 MNHEY, CDR2 SMNVEV (reference sequence). The CDR3 loop reads CASGLYGGRVFGNSPLHF. The DNA of the CDR3 is TGTGCCAGCGGTTTATACGGGGGTAGGGTATTTGGTAATTCACCCCTCCACTTT.